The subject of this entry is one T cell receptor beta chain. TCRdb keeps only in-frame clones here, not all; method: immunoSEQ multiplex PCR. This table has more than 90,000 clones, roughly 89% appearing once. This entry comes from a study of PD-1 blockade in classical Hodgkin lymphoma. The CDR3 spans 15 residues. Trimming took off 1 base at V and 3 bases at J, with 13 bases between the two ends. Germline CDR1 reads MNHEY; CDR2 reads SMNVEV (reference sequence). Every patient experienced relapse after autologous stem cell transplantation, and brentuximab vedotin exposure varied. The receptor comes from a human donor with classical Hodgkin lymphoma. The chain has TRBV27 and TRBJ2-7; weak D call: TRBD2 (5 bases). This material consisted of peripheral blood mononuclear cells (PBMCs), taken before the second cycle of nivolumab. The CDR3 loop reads CASSLWGGSNYEQYF. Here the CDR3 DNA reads TGTGCCAGCAGTTTATGGGGTGGGAGTAACTACGAGCAGTACTTC.